What follows are 27 T cell receptor beta chains derived from one specimen sequenced in a study of beta chain features in type 1 diabetes (dated by TCRdb to about 2018). Libraries were built with the immunoSEQ multiplex PCR assay. The entire isolated RNA was reverse transcribed using the High Capacity cDNA Reverse Transcription Kit, and thus expressed TCRB transcripts were sequenced. Drawn from immuneACCESS, this table holds only the in-frame rearrangements with V and J called that TCRdb kept. Clones are partly lost; checked studies trace under half to an unresolved V gene and leave the rest unexplained. For this sample there are under 800,000 clones; about 16% appear just once. The leading ten clones occupy about 0.086% of the sample. The sample consisted of naive CD4+ T cells from blood. The sample's cell subset or site label is to be understood as: true naive CD4+ T cells. These receptors were taken from a man in his late teens or twenties in good health.

The rearrangement joins TRBV5-1 to TRBJ2-3; D gene ambiguous. Trimming took 3 bases from V and 6 from J, leaving 23 bases between them. The CDR3 is made up of 17 amino acids. Germline V lookup: CDR1 SGHRS, CDR2 YFSETQ. The CDR3: CASSYGPPTISSDTQYF. Written as DNA, the CDR3 is TGCGCCAGCAGCTACGGACCTCCCACTATCTCGTCGGATACGCAGTATTTT. Filled out from reference TRBV5-1 and TRBJ2-3, the complete variable domain reads KAGVTQTPRYLIKTRGQQVTLSCSPISGHRSVSWYQQTPGQGLQFLFEYFSETQRNKGNFPGRFSGRQFSNSRSEMNVSTLELGDSALYLCASSYGPPTISSDTQYFGPGTRLTVL.

In this sample, this clone turned up a few times. The rearrangement links TRBV30 to TRBJ2-7; 7 bases are shared with TRBD2. This CDR3 region has 14 residues. Germline loops: CDR1 GTSNPN, CDR2 SVGIG (reference sequence). V shed 5 bases and J 3 bases; nucleotides not matched to a gene: 10. The CDR3 spells CAWEAGLEVYEQYF. CDR3 nucleotides: TGTGCCTGGGAAGCGGGGCTCGAGGTCTACGAGCAGTACTTC.

This rearrangement joins TRBV29-1 to TRBJ1-2; TRBD1 agrees at 7 bases. The CDR3 spans 15 residues. With V trimmed by 4 bases and J by 5 bases, 13 bases remained unmatched. CDR1 and CDR2 (germline): SQVTM, ANQGSEA. DNA for the CDR3: TGCAGCGTTGGGCCCCTACAGGGGCCGGAGTATGGCTACACCTTC. It encodes CSVGPLQGPEYGYTF.

This clone occurred a few times. The genes are TRBV9 and TRBJ2-2; 10 bases are shared with TRBD2. Germline V gene sequence: CDR1 SGDLS, CDR2 YYNGEE. V lost 0 bases to trimming and J lost 6 bases; unmatched junction nucleotides: 14. The CDR3 sequence is 19 residues long. CDR3 DNA sequence: TGTGCCAGCAGCGTAGTGAGTGGGGCTAGCGGGAGAAAAGCCGGGGAGCTGTTTTTT. Translation gives CASSVVSGASGRKAGELFF.

This clone was seen a few times. V is TRBV21-1 and J is TRBJ2-7; no check of the table's D call, TRBD1, against the DNA was made. TRBV21-1 is listed as a pseudogene. CDR3 length: 15 residues. The CDR3 loop is CASSKQTGGNYEQYF. For the CDR3, the DNA is TGTGCCAGCAGCAAACAGACAGGGGGAAACTACGAGCAGTACTTC.

Many counts were recorded for this clone. This sequence joins TRBV10-3 and TRBJ2-5; D may be TRBD2 (5 bases). The V gene's germline CDR1 is ENHRY and CDR2 SYGVKD. CDR3 length equals 12 residues. V was pared by 3 bases and J by 12 bases, with 14 bases between. The CDR3 DNA reads as TGTGCCATCAGTGATAGAGGGAAATTCGAGTACTTC. Its protein is CAISDRGKFEYF.

This clone was recorded a few times. The chain is built from TRBV6-5 and TRBJ2-3; 8 bases match TRBD1. Per germline, CDR1 MNHEY and CDR2 SVGAGI. This CDR3 contains 13 residues. V dropped 5 bases and J dropped 12; count of bases not matched to a gene: 10. The DNA of the CDR3 is TGTGCCAGCAGTCAGAGCAGGGGGCATCCCCAGTATTTT. This codes for CASSQSRGHPQYF.

This clone was seen a few times. The gene calls are TRBV4-1 and TRBJ2-3; D not certain. V was cut by 8 bases and J by 9 bases, with 18 bases left in between. Germline CDR1 MGHRA, CDR2 YSYEKL. This CDR3 is 13 amino acids long. The CDR3 is CASAGLLVETQYF. Here the CDR3 DNA reads TGCGCCAGCGCTGGGCTCCTCGTCGAGACGCAGTATTTT.

The rearrangement links TRBV7-2 to TRBJ1-4; D possibly corresponds to TRBD1 (5 bases). Trimming took off 5 bases at V and 1 base at J, with 8 bases between the two ends. Germline V lookup: CDR1 SGHTA, CDR2 FQGNSA. This CDR3 region has 14 residues. The CDR3 DNA reads as TGTGCCAGCAGCCCAGGGTTAACTAATGAAAAACTGTTTTTT. It codes for CASSPGLTNEKLFF.

A few counts support this clone. The chain carries TRBV18 and TRBJ2-5; D may be TRBD1 (6 bases). This CDR3 is 16 amino acids long. Germline V lookup: CDR1 KGHSH, CDR2 LQKENI. Deletions cut 3 bases from V and 4 bases from J, with 18 bases between. CDR3 bases: TGTGCCAGCTCACCTACACAGGGTTCTGTGGGAGAGACCCAGTACTTC. Translating gives CASSPTQGSVGETQYF. Together with reference TRBV18 and TRBJ2-5, the CDR3 gives the full variable domain: NAGVMQNPRHLVRRRGQEARLRCSPMKGHSHVYWYRQLPEEGLKFMVYLQKENIIDESGMPKERFSAEFPKEGPSILRIQQVVRGDSAAYFCASSPTQGSVGETQYFGPGTRLLVL.

The sample holds a few counts of this clone. The chain has TRBV7-9 and TRBJ1-1; D ambiguous. CDR1 is SEHNR, CDR2 FQNEAQ, per germline (reference sequence). The CDR3 spans 11 residues. V was shortened by 3 bases and J by 11 bases, with 10 bases between the two germline ends. The DNA of the CDR3 is TGTGCCAGCAGCTTCGATGGACCGGCTTTCTTT. This codes for CASSFDGPAFF.

This clone was seen more than once but under ten times. The rearrangement links TRBV9 to TRBJ2-2; D is possibly TRBD1 (5 bases). Germline V gene lookup returns CDR1 SGDLS and CDR2 YYNGEE. This CDR3 has 15 amino acids. The V gene lost 0 bases and the J gene lost 5 bases, with 11 bases spanning the gap. This CDR3 is CASSVGGAETGELFF. The DNA of the CDR3 is TGTGCCAGCAGCGTAGGGGGCGCGGAGACCGGGGAGCTGTTTTTT.

This clone was counted between two and nine times. The chain is built from TRBV18 and TRBJ1-2; 8 positions agree with TRBD1. This CDR3 spans 15 amino acids. Germline CDR1 reads KGHSH; CDR2 reads LQKENI. The V segment lost 3 bases and the J segment 0 bases; nucleotides outside the gene matches: 3. The CDR3 spells CASSPLQGANYGYTF. The DNA of the CDR3 is TGTGCCAGCTCACCCCTACAGGGGGCTAACTATGGCTACACCTTC.

The chain recombines TRBV7-2 with TRBJ2-3; D may correspond to TRBD1 or TRBD2 (6 bases each). CDR3 length equals 16 residues. V dropped 3 bases and J dropped 2 bases, with 15 bases sitting between them. Germline loops: CDR1 SGHTA, CDR2 FQGNSA. The CDR3, as DNA: TGTGCCAGCAGCTTCATCGGGGGCTGGAACACAGATACGCAGTATTTT. Translating it yields CASSFIGGWNTDTQYF. The entire variable domain, with the rest obtained from reference TRBV7-2 and TRBJ2-3, is as follows: GAGVSQSPSNKVTEKGKDVELRCDPISGHTALYWYRQSLGQGLEFLIYFQGNSAPDKSGLPSDRFSAERTGGSVSTLTIQRTQQEDSAVYLCASSFIGGWNTDTQYFGPGTRLTVL.

V is TRBV11-3 and J is TRBJ2-3; D gene unclear. This CDR3 comprises 13 residues. The germline V gene has CDR1 SGHNT and CDR2 YENEEA. Trimming shortened V by 5 bases and J by 5 bases, and 11 bases separated the two germline ends. The CDR3 protein is CASSADRGDTQYF. The CDR3 DNA follows: TGTGCCAGCAGCGCCGATAGAGGAGATACGCAGTATTTT.

The chain joins TRBV5-8 to TRBJ2-6, with no clear D. The CDR3 has 15 residues. CDR1 is SGHTS, CDR2 YDEGEE, per germline. Deletions cut 0 bases from V and 2 bases from J, with 6 bases between. Here the CDR3 DNA reads TGTGCCAGCAGCTTGGGTGCAACTGGGGCCAACGTCCTGACTTTC. This codes for CASSLGATGANVLTF.

This clone has a handful of counts. J is TRBJ2-7 and V is TRBV18, with 10 bases aligning to TRBD1. Germline assignment: CDR1 KGHSH and CDR2 LQKENI. The J segment lost 3 bases and the V segment lost 8 bases, leaving 10 bases of the junction unmatched. The CDR3 has 15 amino acids. Here the CDR3 reads CASAPWGQGFYEQYF. In nucleotides, the CDR3 is TGTGCCAGCGCTCCTTGGGGACAGGGGTTCTACGAGCAGTACTTC.

This clone appeared a few times. The rearrangement joins TRBV5-1 to TRBJ2-1, with 13 bases identical to TRBD2. V was pared by 1 base and J by 0 bases, with 7 bases of the junction left unmatched. The germline V gene encodes CDR1 SGHRS and CDR2 YFSETQ. The CDR3 runs 19 residues. The CDR3 DNA reads as TGCGCCAGCAGCTTGCCGACTAGCGGGGGGCGTAGCTCCTACAATGAGCAGTTCTTC. The encoded protein is CASSLPTSGGRSSYNEQFF.

This clone was picked up a small number of times. The chain is built from TRBV28 and TRBJ1-4, with a possible D match to TRBD1 (5 bases). Trimming removed 10 bases from V and 8 bases from J, with 17 bases in between. The CDR3 is 13 residues long. Germline CDR1 reads MDHEN; CDR2 reads SYDVKM. CDR3 DNA: TGTGCCACCGGATCGGGGGTTGGGGAAAAACTGTTTTTT. The encoded protein is CATGSGVGEKLFF. Complete variable domain (other parts from reference TRBV28 and TRBJ1-4): DVKVTQSSRYLVKRTGEKVFLECVQDMDHENMFWYRQDPGLGLRLIYFSYDVKMKEKGDIPEGYSVSREKKERFSLILESASTNQTSMYLCATGSGVGEKLFFGSGTQLSVL.

This clone occurred a few times. The chain uses TRBV11-2 and TRBJ2-1; D may be TRBD1 (6 bases). V was shortened by 5 bases and J by 9 bases, with 14 bases between the two germline ends. The CDR3 totals 13 residues. Germline V gene lookup returns CDR1 SGHAT and CDR2 FQNNGV. The CDR3 coding sequence is TGTGCCAGCAGCCCTACTACCAGGGGTGAGCAGTTCTTC. Amino acid sequence: CASSPTTRGEQFF.

The rearrangement links TRBV21-1 to TRBJ1-5. TRBV21-1 is classified as a pseudogene. The CDR3 runs to 16 residues. The chain's CDR3 is CASSKGEGFRNQPQHF. The CDR3 region has the DNA TGTGCCAGCAGCAAAGGAGAAGGGTTTCGCAATCAGCCCCAGCATTTT.

The rearrangement uses TRBV9 and TRBJ2-3; 10 bases are shared with TRBD2. CDR1 SGDLS and CDR2 YYNGEE come from the germline V gene. The CDR3 loop spans 14 amino acids. V gave up 2 bases and J gave up 6 bases; unmatched junction bases: 3. CDR3 DNA sequence: TGTGCCAGCAGCGTGCTAGCGGGGGATGATACGCAGTATTTT. Protein sequence: CASSVLAGDDTQYF.

This clone was seen more than once but under ten times. The chain couples TRBV7-9 to TRBJ2-4; 7 nucleotides align to TRBD1. The CDR3 consists of 19 residues. Looked up from germline, CDR1 is SEHNR and CDR2 is FQNEAQ (reference sequence). Trimming at V came to 0 bases and at J to 0 bases, leaving 11 bases not matched to a gene. The chain's CDR3 is CASSLASGTAGLAKNIQYF. CDR3 DNA sequence: TGTGCCAGCAGCTTAGCGTCCGGGACAGCAGGTCTAGCCAAAAACATTCAGTACTTC.

The CDR3 DNA sequence: TGCAGCGTTATAGTCCGATCCTACGAGCAGTACTTC. This gives the protein CSVIVRSYEQYF. The chain has TRBV29-1 and TRBJ2-7, with D unresolved. This CDR3 has 12 residues. With 5 bases removed from V and 1 base from J, the gap between germline ends came to 9 bases. The germline gives CDR1 SQVTM, CDR2 ANQGSEA.

The chain combines TRBV4-1 with TRBJ1-3; a weak D match, TRBD1 (5 bases). Trimming pared 2 bases from V and 0 bases from J, leaving 17 bases between. From germline, CDR1 is MGHRA and CDR2 YSYEKL. CDR3 size: 18 residues. This CDR3 reads CASSQRWAGLGSGNTIYF. The CDR3, as DNA: TGCGCCAGCAGCCAAAGGTGGGCAGGGTTAGGCTCTGGAAACACCATATATTTT.

The chain joins TRBV27 to TRBJ2-7; D is uncertain. V shed 6 bases and J shed 2 bases, with 8 bases lying between them. Per the germline V gene, CDR1 is MNHEY and CDR2 is SMNVEV (reference sequence). This CDR3 spans 12 amino acids. The CDR3 reads CASSRRPYEQYF. CDR3 sequence (DNA): TGTGCCAGCAGCCGTAGACCCTACGAGCAGTACTTC.

The CDR3 is CATGRGQGHNEQFF. CDR3 DNA: TGTGCCACTGGGAGGGGGCAGGGACACAATGAGCAGTTCTTC. This chain joins TRBV7-9 and TRBJ2-1; D may be TRBD1 or TRBD2 (7 bases each). The germline V gene encodes CDR1 SEHNR and CDR2 FQNEAQ (reference sequence). The CDR3 sequence is 14 residues long. Trimming pared 10 bases from V and 5 bases from J, leaving 18 bases between.